The sequence of this T cell receptor (beta chain) was determined in a study of blood T cell repertoires in COVID-19. Study-wide background: COVID-19 samples collected from the United States, Italy and Spain covered acute and convalescent phases.

Germline lookup yields CDR1 LNHDA and CDR2 SQIVND (reference sequence). V lost 8 bases and J lost 7, with 14 bases in between. The CDR3 runs 13 residues. Original handling: Reference gene primer amplification in the assay estimated nucleated cell counts. Some clones are missing from TCRdb's copy, which holds only in-frame ones; the method was immunoSEQ multiplex PCR. That table gives V, J and clone size, and the DNA gave D and trimming. The sample contains 150,000 to 200,000 clones, about 80% of which appear only once. The sequencing input was peripheral blood. This receptor was taken from a woman of 80 years or more with acute or convalescent COVID-19. The J gene is TRBJ1-4, the V gene TRBV19; tentatively, D is TRBD1 (5 bases). In DNA form, the CDR3 reads TGTGCCAGTGATCGCAGGGAGGGTGAAAAACTGTTTTTT. Residues: CASDRREGEKLFF.